One T cell receptor beta chain is described in this entry. Its cognate antigen is unknown. Assay used: immunoSEQ multiplex PCR; TCRdb lists only in-frame clones, some missing. The data show more than 300,000 clones, approximately 90% seen once. These data originate in a study of Ad26.COV2.S vaccination and SARS-CoV-2 variants. Study at large: Ad26.COV2.S was injected intramuscularly once or twice, 56 days apart.

Study conclusions and caveats: Reportedly, after vaccination the spike-specific CD8+ and CD4+ T cell responses displayed substantial breadth.

CDR3 size: 12 residues. Germline CDR1 and CDR2: SGHTA and FQGNSA. V lost 5 bases to trimming and J lost 8 bases, with 11 bases between them. This sample's treatment: 15 to 20 received Ad26.COV2.S at low or high dose, single or two shots; 5 received placebo; per-sample allocation not given. Each sample was drawn 63 days after the first injection (of vaccine or placebo). At a Boston site, the person donating was an adult of 18-55 years. This receptor was identified in a person aged 18-65 years who received the Ad26.COV2.S COVID-19 vaccine or a placebo. V is TRBV7-2 and J is TRBJ2-3; D unclear. The source material was peripheral blood, sampled in a trial of Ad26.COV2.S vaccine versus placebo. CDR3 bases: TGTGCCAGCAGCCTCGACTCCTTTACGCAGTATTTT. Amino acids: CASSLDSFTQYF.